This T cell receptor beta chain is drawn from a study of blood T cell repertoires in COVID-19 (dated by TCRdb to 2020 to 2022). As for the study more broadly: Samples covering the acute and convalescent phases of COVID-19 were provided by collaborators in the United States, Italy and Spain. HLA class I and class II types, where available, came from metadata supplied by the sample provider rather than from assay-based typing. The repertoires were released in a freely available public database intended as a resource for research on the immune response to SARS-CoV-2. The sample metadata nearly always contained a de-identified subject ID, COVID-19 status, age in years and sex. Subjects who had been exposed to COVID-19, were actively infected with it, or had recovered from it provided the deeply sampled blood TCRbeta repertoires that made up the dataset. The prospective study material was composed of cDNA or gDNA derived from T cells, B-cell-depleted T cells, or PBMCs. The samples were drawn from two sources: the first 160 participants of the ongoing ImmuneRACE study, and 1,200 or so subjects contributed by 6 global collaborators.

TCRbeta CDR3 regions were amplified from genomic DNA using the immunoSEQ Assay, a bias-controlled multiplex PCR. Per the source publication's procedure: The number of nucleated cells in each sample was estimated by amplification of reference gene primers within the assay. To quantify the absolute abundance of each unique TCRbeta CDR3 rearrangement, sequence reads were collapsed and filtered. Productive Simpson clonality was computed per sample as the square root of Simpson's diversity index over productive rearrangements. TCRdb limited this immuneACCESS table to in-frame rearrangements with V and J called. A share of clones is missing; checked studies link under half to unresolved V genes, and the rest is unexplained. V and J calls plus clone size are reproduced from that table; the DNA served to infer D and trimming. Across this sample there are about 200,000 clones, with about 77% seen only once. About 3% of the sample rests with the top ten.

Remarks on this clone: What this receptor recognizes is not known. The record has no base qualities; no much larger clone is one base away.

General findings and caveats noted by the study authors: The quantity of clinical and demographic metadata differed by source and by participant and was supplied without curation.

Whole blood was collected in K2EDTA tubes by collaborating institutions according to the institutions' own protocols. For TCRbeta analysis, collaborators shipped samples as frozen whole blood, isolated PBMCs, or DNA extracted from either of those sample types. Sequencing input: peripheral blood. This clonotype was obtained from a woman of 80 years or more with active or convalescent COVID-19.

The CDR3 here reads CASRSNWADQPQHF. The base sequence is TGTGCCAGCAGGAGCAATTGGGCCGATCAGCCCCAGCATTTT. Recombination connected TRBV6-6 to TRBJ1-5; too little of a D gene remains to name it. A distance of 14 bases separates the germline ends of V and J, which lose 6 bases and 5 bases respectively. Per the germline V gene (reference sequence), MNHNY is the CDR1 and SVGAGI is the CDR2. The CDR3, from cysteine to phenylalanine, totals 14 residues. CDR3 DNA is the only sequence kept; it has 42 bases, read in frame from the first base.